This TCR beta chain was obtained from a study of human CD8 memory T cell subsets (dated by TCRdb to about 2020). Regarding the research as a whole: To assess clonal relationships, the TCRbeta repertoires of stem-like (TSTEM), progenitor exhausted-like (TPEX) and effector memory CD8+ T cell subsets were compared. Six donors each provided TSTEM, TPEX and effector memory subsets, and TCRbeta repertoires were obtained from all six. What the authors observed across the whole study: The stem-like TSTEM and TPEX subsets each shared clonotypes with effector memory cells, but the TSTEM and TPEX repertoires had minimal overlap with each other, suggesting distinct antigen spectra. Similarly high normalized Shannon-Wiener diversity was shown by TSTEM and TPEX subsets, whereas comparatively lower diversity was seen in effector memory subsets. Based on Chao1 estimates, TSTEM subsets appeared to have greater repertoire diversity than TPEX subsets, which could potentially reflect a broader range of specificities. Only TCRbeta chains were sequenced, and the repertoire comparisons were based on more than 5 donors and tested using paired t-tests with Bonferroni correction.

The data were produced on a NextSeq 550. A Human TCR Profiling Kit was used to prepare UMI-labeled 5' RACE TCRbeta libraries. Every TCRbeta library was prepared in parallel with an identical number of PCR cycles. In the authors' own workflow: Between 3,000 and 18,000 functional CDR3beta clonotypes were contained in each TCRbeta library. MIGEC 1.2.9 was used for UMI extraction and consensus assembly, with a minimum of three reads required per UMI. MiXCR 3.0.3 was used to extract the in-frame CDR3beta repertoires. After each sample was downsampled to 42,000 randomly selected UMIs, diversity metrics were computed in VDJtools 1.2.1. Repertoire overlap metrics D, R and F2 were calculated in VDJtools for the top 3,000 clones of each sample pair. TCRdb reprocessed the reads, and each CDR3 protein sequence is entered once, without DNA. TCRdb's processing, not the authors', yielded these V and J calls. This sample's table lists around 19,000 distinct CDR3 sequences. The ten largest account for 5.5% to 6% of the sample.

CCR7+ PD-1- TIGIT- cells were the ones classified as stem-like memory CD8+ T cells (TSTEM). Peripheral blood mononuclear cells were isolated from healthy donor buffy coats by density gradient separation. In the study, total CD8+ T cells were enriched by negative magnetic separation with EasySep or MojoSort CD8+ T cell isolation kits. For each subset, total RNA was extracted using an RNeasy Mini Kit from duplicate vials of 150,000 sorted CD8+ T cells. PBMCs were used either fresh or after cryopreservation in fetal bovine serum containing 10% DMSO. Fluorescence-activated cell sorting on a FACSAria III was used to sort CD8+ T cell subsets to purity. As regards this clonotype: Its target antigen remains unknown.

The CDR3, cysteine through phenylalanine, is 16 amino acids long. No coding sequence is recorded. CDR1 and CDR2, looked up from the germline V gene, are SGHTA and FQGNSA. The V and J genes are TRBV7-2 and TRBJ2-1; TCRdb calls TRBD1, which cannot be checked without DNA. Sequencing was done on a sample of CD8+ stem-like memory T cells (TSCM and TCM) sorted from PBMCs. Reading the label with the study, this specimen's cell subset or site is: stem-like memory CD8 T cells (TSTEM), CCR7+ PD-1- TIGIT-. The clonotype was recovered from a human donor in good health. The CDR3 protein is CANQPAGASYFDEQFF.